The T cell receptor beta chain described here comes from a study of T cell changes during pregnancy in multiple sclerosis. Germline V gene lookup returns CDR1 LGHNT and CDR2 FRNRAP. This CDR3 comprises 18 residues. J gave up 9 bases and V 2 bases, and 18 bases lay outside the gene matches. Assay: immunoSEQ multiplex PCR; the TCRdb copy retains only in-frame clones and omits some. The table lists 70,000 to 95,000 clones, around 93% of them singletons. The clonotype was recovered from a female donor with multiple sclerosis, enrolled in a pregnancy study. The sequences come from peripheral blood, collected in the second trimester of pregnancy. The gene calls are TRBV12-5 and TRBJ1-5; TRBD1 matches 8 bases. In nucleotides, the CDR3 is TGTGCTAGTGGTTTGTACCCCAAGGGACAGGACGCGAAGGCGCCCCAGCATTTT. This codes for CASGLYPKGQDAKAPQHF.